This TCR beta chain was captured in a study of CD8+CD57+ T cells in acquired aplastic anemia (dated by TCRdb to the late 2010s). Broadly, across the study: DNA extracted from sorted CD4+ and CD8+ cells had a mean of approximately 3.3 ug, with a range of roughly 0.17 to 27.4 ug. CD8+CD57+ expansion was defined as a frequency above the mean frequency observed in healthy subjects.

The CDR3 goes from the cysteine to the phenylalanine over 11 residues. The read is trimmed to its CDR3 DNA, 33 bases read in frame from base 1. The germline V gene yields SNHLY for CDR1 and FYNNEI for CDR2. V is shortened by 7 bases, J by 3 bases, and the region joining them spans 7 bases. Genomic DNA served as template for TCR beta VDJ combination and CDR3 sequence profiling. TCR repertoire sequencing was run on an Illumina HiSeq 2000. On the study's bioinformatics: Repertoires were assessed using TRBV/TRBJ rearrangement plots, CDR3 size and DJ length profiles, and Simpson's diversity index. The most abundant DNA sequence in the deep sequencing data was defined as the immunodominant clone. CDR3 amino acid sequences were screened for sharing across subjects and were compared with published repertoires and the VDJdb database. Starting from the raw public reads, TCRdb applied fastp trimming at Q25, assembled clones with MiXCR and retained in-frame beta chains. CDR3 protein sequences are deduplicated, and each keeps its most common genes and DNA. The V and J calls come from TCRdb's annotation, not from the publication. Present in this sample are roughly 150,000 distinct CDR3 sequences, roughly 48% of which were seen just once. Roughly 2.8% of the sample goes to the ten largest clones.

What the research found in general, with its limitations: No significant difference in CD8+ Simpson's diversity was found between patients and healthy controls (P=0.060). Roughly 29 CD8+ CDR3 sequences were shared between patients and controls but appeared highly expressed in patients and within their immunodominant clones.

Comments on this clonotype: Its specific antigen is unknown. One base away there is no much larger clone; base qualities are not given.

Flow cytometry had shown CD8+CD57+ cell expansion in the patients selected for sequencing. Severe acquired aplastic anemia was diagnosed in all patients according to International Study of Aplastic Anemia and Agranulocytosis and Camitta criteria. At the time blood was sampled, none of the patients had received any therapy. The study deep-sequenced TCR repertoires of sorted CD4+ and CD8+ blood T cells from severe aplastic anemia patients and healthy subjects. In the USA, patient enrollment took place under clinicaltrials.gov protocols 00001620, 01623167, 00001397, 00071045, 00081523 and 00961064. Ficoll-Paque density gradient centrifugation was used to isolate peripheral blood mononuclear cells. Before DNA was extracted, CD4+ and CD8+ T cells were sorted using either FACS or magnetic beads.

Sequenced material: sorted CD4+, CD8+, or CD8+CD57+ T cells (not recorded which) from PBMCs. The receptor comes from a human donor with aplastic anemia. The chain is made from TRBV2 and TRBJ2-7; the D gene identity is not certain. This receptor carries the CDR3 CASKRFYEQYF. The DNA sequence is as follows: TGTGCCAGCAAACGGTTCTACGAGCAGTACTTC.